A selection of T cell receptor beta chains follows, all from one sample in a study of CD8 T cells in ankylosing spondylitis. Via MiXCR, TCRdb re-called the 5' RACE reads, giving one row per CDR3 protein. The repertoire holds approximately 220,000 distinct CDR3 sequences, with 20% to 30% as singletons. The sequenced sample was blood, either unsorted or a sorted T cell fraction (not recorded which). These receptors all stem from a male donor with ankylosing spondylitis or in good health (not recorded which). Both conserved end residues are part of each CDR3. D genes are given only for firm matches. Rows give clone size only sometimes, using once, few, many, or a class for an expanded clone.

CDR3aa: CSAGDSTYEQYF
CDR3nt: TGCAGTGCCGGGGACAGCACCTACGAGCAGTACTTC
v_gene: TRBV20-1
abundance: .
j_gene: TRBJ2-7
len: 12
d_gene: TRBD1

CDR3aa: CASSFWTGTYQETQYF
CDR3nt: TGTGCCAGCAGCTTCTGGACAGGGACATACCAAGAGACCCAGTACTTC
v_gene: TRBV7-2
abundance: .
j_gene: TRBJ2-5
len: 16
d_gene: TRBD1

CDR3aa: CSGASGGNEQFF
CDR3nt: TGCAGTGGGGCTAGCGGGGGCAATGAGCAGTTCTTC
v_gene: TRBV20-1
abundance: .
j_gene: TRBJ2-1
len: 12
d_gene: TRBD2

CDR3aa: CSAPGHRGKYEQYF
CDR3nt: TGCAGTGCTCCCGGGCACAGGGGAAAATACGAGCAGTACTTC
v_gene: TRBV20-1
abundance: .
j_gene: TRBJ2-7
len: 14
d_gene: TRBD1

CDR3aa: CSVGTGYEQYF
CDR3nt: TGCAGCGTTGGTACTGGATACGAGCAGTACTTC
v_gene: TRBV29-1
abundance: .
j_gene: TRBJ2-7
len: 11
d_gene: .

CDR3aa: CASSYGLDVNTEAFF
CDR3nt: TGTGCCAGCAGTTACGGCTTGGATGTGAACACTGAAGCTTTCTTT
v_gene: TRBV6-5
abundance: .
j_gene: TRBJ1-1
len: 15
d_gene: .

CDR3aa: CASSFLGGGSYNEQFF
CDR3nt: TGTGCCAGCAGCTTCTTGGGGGGCGGGAGCTACAATGAGCAGTTCTTC
v_gene: TRBV7-9
abundance: many
j_gene: TRBJ2-1
len: 16
d_gene: .

CDR3aa: CASSPGPFSPLHF
CDR3nt: TGTGCCAGCTCACCGGGACCTTTTTCACCCCTCCACTTT
v_gene: TRBV18
abundance: many
j_gene: TRBJ1-6
len: 13
d_gene: .

CDR3aa: CASSPGQGYGYTF
CDR3nt: TGCGCCAGCAGCCCGGGACAGGGTTATGGCTACACCTTC
v_gene: TRBV5-1
abundance: many
j_gene: TRBJ1-2
len: 13
d_gene: TRBD1

CDR3aa: CASSFDRTTSYEQYF
CDR3nt: TGTGCCAGCAGCTTCGACAGGACCACCTCCTACGAGCAGTACTTC
v_gene: TRBV12-3/TRBV12-4
abundance: many
j_gene: TRBJ2-7
len: 15
d_gene: .

CDR3aa: CASSRTSGWNDEQFF
CDR3nt: TGTGCCAGCAGCAGAACTAGCGGATGGAACGATGAGCAGTTCTTC
v_gene: TRBV7-6
abundance: many
j_gene: TRBJ2-1
len: 15
d_gene: TRBD2

CDR3aa: CASSQDNGAGELFF
CDR3nt: TGTGCCAGCAGCCAGGACAACGGGGCCGGGGAGCTGTTTTTT
v_gene: TRBV7-2
abundance: .
j_gene: TRBJ2-2
len: 14
d_gene: .

CDR3aa: CASTLGVGEQFF
CDR3nt: TGTGCCAGCACCTTGGGGGTGGGGGAGCAGTTCTTC
v_gene: TRBV7-8
abundance: few
j_gene: TRBJ2-1
len: 12
d_gene: .

CDR3aa: CASSFAGARESPLHF
CDR3nt: TGTGCCAGCAGTTTTGCAGGGGCTAGGGAATCACCCCTCCACTTT
v_gene: TRBV12-3/TRBV12-4
abundance: many
j_gene: TRBJ1-6
len: 15
d_gene: .

CDR3aa: CSAISGSDEQYF
CDR3nt: TGCAGTGCTATAAGCGGGAGCGACGAGCAGTACTTC
v_gene: TRBV20-1
abundance: many
j_gene: TRBJ2-7
len: 12
d_gene: TRBD2

CDR3aa: CASSYSGVSGLPQHF
CDR3nt: TGTGCCAGCAGTTACTCGGGGGTTTCAGGGCTGCCCCAGCATTTT
v_gene: TRBV6-5
abundance: .
j_gene: TRBJ1-5
len: 15
d_gene: .

CDR3aa: CSVGSRLADDNEQFF
CDR3nt: TGCAGCGTTGGGTCCCGTCTAGCGGACGACAATGAGCAGTTCTTC
v_gene: TRBV29-1
abundance: many
j_gene: TRBJ2-1
len: 15
d_gene: TRBD2

CDR3aa: CASSQAQESSYEQYF
CDR3nt: TGCGCCAGCAGCCAAGCTCAGGAGAGCTCCTACGAGCAGTACTTC
v_gene: TRBV4-1
abundance: many
j_gene: TRBJ2-7
len: 15
d_gene: .

CDR3aa: CASSAQGVSGDTQYF
CDR3nt: TGTGCCAGCAGCGCCCAGGGGGTTTCTGGAGATACGCAGTATTTT
v_gene: TRBV7-9
abundance: many
j_gene: TRBJ2-3
len: 15
d_gene: TRBD1

CDR3aa: CATSDPGTSLQETQYF
CDR3nt: TGTGCCACCAGTGACCCTGGGACTAGCCTACAAGAGACCCAGTACTTC
v_gene: TRBV24-1
abundance: few
j_gene: TRBJ2-5
len: 16
d_gene: TRBD2

CDR3aa: CSASTVGRAGVEQFF
CDR3nt: TGCAGTGCTAGTACGGTTGGGCGGGCGGGGGTTGAGCAGTTCTTC
v_gene: TRBV20-1
abundance: many
j_gene: TRBJ2-1
len: 15
d_gene: TRBD2

CDR3aa: CASSLYDEQFF
CDR3nt: TGTGCCAGCTCACTATACGATGAGCAGTTCTTC
v_gene: TRBV18
abundance: .
j_gene: TRBJ2-1
len: 11
d_gene: .

CDR3aa: CASSYRDGYTF
CDR3nt: TGTGCCAGCAGTTACAGGGACGGCTACACCTTC
v_gene: TRBV12-3/TRBV12-4
abundance: .
j_gene: TRBJ1-2
len: 11
d_gene: .

CDR3aa: CASRQGPTLDTEAFF
CDR3nt: TGCGCCAGCAGACAAGGTCCAACTTTGGACACTGAAGCTTTCTTT
v_gene: TRBV4-1
abundance: .
j_gene: TRBJ1-1
len: 15
d_gene: .

CDR3aa: CASSPTGGAMGDTQYF
CDR3nt: TGTGCCAGCTCACCCACCGGCGGGGCCATGGGAGATACGCAGTATTTT
v_gene: TRBV18
abundance: few
j_gene: TRBJ2-3
len: 16
d_gene: .

CDR3aa: CATSRDLGKSYEQYF
CDR3nt: TGTGCCACCAGCAGAGATCTCGGAAAAAGCTACGAGCAGTACTTC
v_gene: TRBV15
abundance: .
j_gene: TRBJ2-7
len: 15
d_gene: .

CDR3aa: CSAARWGNQPQHF
CDR3nt: TGCAGTGCCGCGAGGTGGGGGAATCAGCCCCAGCATTTT
v_gene: TRBV20-1
abundance: few
j_gene: TRBJ1-5
len: 13
d_gene: .

CDR3aa: CASSPAEGGTMRDTQYF
CDR3nt: TGTGCCAGCTCGCCGGCCGAGGGAGGTACGATGAGAGATACGCAGTATTTT
v_gene: TRBV18
abundance: many
j_gene: TRBJ2-3
len: 17
d_gene: .

CDR3aa: CASSLEGDTQYF
CDR3nt: TGCGCCAGCAGCTTGGAGGGAGATACGCAGTATTTT
v_gene: TRBV5-1
abundance: many
j_gene: TRBJ2-3
len: 12
d_gene: .

CDR3aa: CASSSYPLGREEYF
CDR3nt: TGTGCCAGCAGTTCCTACCCTCTTGGGCGGGAGGAATACTTC
v_gene: TRBV28
abundance: many
j_gene: TRBJ2-4
len: 14
d_gene: TRBD2

CDR3aa: CASSLDGAVHYEQYF
CDR3nt: TGTGCCAGCAGCTTAGACGGAGCCGTCCACTACGAGCAGTACTTC
v_gene: TRBV7-2
abundance: many
j_gene: TRBJ2-7
len: 15
d_gene: .

CDR3aa: CASSLADTGELFF
CDR3nt: TGTGCCAGCAGCTTAGCTGACACCGGGGAGCTGTTTTTT
v_gene: TRBV7-8
abundance: .
j_gene: TRBJ2-2
len: 13
d_gene: .

CDR3aa: CAISGQGNTEAFF
CDR3nt: TGTGCCATCAGTGGCCAGGGGAACACTGAAGCTTTCTTT
v_gene: TRBV10-3
abundance: many
j_gene: TRBJ1-1
len: 13
d_gene: .

CDR3aa: CSGLEADRGIGYTF
CDR3nt: TGCAGTGGCCTGGAGGCAGACAGAGGGATTGGCTACACCTTC
v_gene: TRBV20-1
abundance: few
j_gene: TRBJ1-2
len: 14
d_gene: .

CDR3aa: CSVGTGTSVETQYF
CDR3nt: TGCAGCGTAGGCACCGGGACTAGCGTAGAGACCCAGTACTTC
v_gene: TRBV29-1
abundance: many
j_gene: TRBJ2-5
len: 14
d_gene: TRBD2

CDR3aa: CASSGGDLFGTQYF
CDR3nt: TGTGCCAGCAGTGGCGGGGACCTGTTTGGGACCCAGTACTTC
v_gene: TRBV28
abundance: many
j_gene: TRBJ2-5
len: 14
d_gene: .

CDR3aa: CASSSTSGQETQYF
CDR3nt: TGTGCCAGCAGCTCAACGTCGGGCCAAGAGACCCAGTACTTC
v_gene: TRBV7-2
abundance: .
j_gene: TRBJ2-5
len: 14
d_gene: .

CDR3aa: CAISLQSRAGELFF
CDR3nt: TGTGCCATCAGTCTACAGAGTCGGGCCGGGGAGCTGTTTTTT
v_gene: TRBV10-3
abundance: few
j_gene: TRBJ2-2
len: 14
d_gene: .

CDR3aa: CSARSMTGASTDTQYF
CDR3nt: TGCAGTGCTAGAAGTATGACAGGAGCTAGCACAGATACGCAGTATTTT
v_gene: TRBV20-1
abundance: .
j_gene: TRBJ2-3
len: 16
d_gene: .

CDR3aa: CSARGTGYDTQYF
CDR3nt: TGCAGTGCTAGAGGGACAGGGTACGATACGCAGTATTTT
v_gene: TRBV20-1
abundance: .
j_gene: TRBJ2-3
len: 13
d_gene: TRBD1

CDR3aa: CAISGAGEQYF
CDR3nt: TGTGCCATCAGTGGGGCGGGCGAGCAGTACTTC
v_gene: TRBV10-3
abundance: .
j_gene: TRBJ2-7
len: 11
d_gene: .

CDR3aa: CASSFEDLAGTQYF
CDR3nt: TGTGCCAGCAGCTTTGAGGACCTCGCCGGGACCCAGTACTTC
v_gene: TRBV7-2
abundance: .
j_gene: TRBJ2-5
len: 14
d_gene: .

CDR3aa: CASSSELNHQPQHF
CDR3nt: TGTGCCAGCAGTTCGGAGCTGAACCATCAGCCCCAGCATTTT
v_gene: TRBV27
abundance: many
j_gene: TRBJ1-5
len: 14
d_gene: .